The 27 T cell receptor beta chains in this list originate from one sample, sequenced in a study of T-cell reconstitution after alpha-beta-depleted transplantation in children. It was with unique molecular identifiers that the TCRbeta library was prepared. One entry per CDR3 protein results from TCRdb running MiXCR on the PCR reads. Here the sample spans around 600,000 distinct CDR3 sequences, roughly 10% being singletons. The input for sequencing was PBMCs from the stem cell graft donor, taken from the stem cell graft. The receptors stem from a human donor who donated a stem cell graft to a child with acute myeloid leukemia.

This clonotype appeared a single time. CDR3 DNA: TGCAGCGTTGAAGAACCCTCTAGCGACCAAGAGACCCAGTACTTC. Amino acid sequence: CSVEEPSSDQETQYF. V usage is TRBV29-1 and J usage is TRBJ2-5; weak D call: TRBD2 (6 bases). CDR1 SQVTM and CDR2 ANQGSEA come from the germline V gene. This CDR3 has 15 amino acids. V was cut by 0 bases and J by 0 bases, with 11 bases left in between.

This clonotype was seen ten or more times. V and J are TRBV29-1 and TRBJ2-1; 10 bases fit TRBD2. Germline V gene data show CDR1 as SQVTM and CDR2 as ANQGSEA. This CDR3 is 13 amino acids long. V lost 7 bases and J lost 7; bases outside the gene matches: 7. The CDR3 loop reads CSARTSGLNEQFF. As DNA, the CDR3 is TGCAGCGCCCGGACTAGCGGCCTTAATGAGCAGTTCTTC.

This clonotype was seen repeatedly, ten times or more. The chain recombines TRBV6-1 with TRBJ2-1, with TRBD2 identical over 8 bases. This CDR3 comprises 16 residues. Germline lookup yields CDR1 MNHNS and CDR2 SASEGT. Germline trimming cut 5 bases from V and 5 bases from J; bases unmatched to any gene: 11. The CDR3 loop is CASSQTSGRAHNEQFF. The CDR3 DNA is TGTGCCAGCAGTCAAACTAGCGGTCGGGCGCACAATGAGCAGTTCTTC.

The chain links TRBV7-9 to TRBJ1-6; 7 bases align to TRBD1. Unmatched junction bases numbered 6, after V lost 8 bases and J lost 5 bases. Germline values: CDR1 SEHNR, CDR2 FQNEAQ (reference sequence). The CDR3 is 14 amino acids. CDR3 DNA sequence: TGTGCCAGCTTGGGGGACAGCGATAATTCACCCCTCCACTTT. Protein: CASLGDSDNSPLHF.

J is TRBJ2-1 and V is TRBV6-2 or TRBV6-3; no clear D gene. The CDR3 spans 15 residues. Trimming removed 4 bases from V and 3 bases from J, with 13 bases in between. CDR1 is MNHEY, CDR2 SVGEGT, per germline. CDR3 loop: CASSFGLPFYNEQFF. The CDR3 DNA is TGTGCCAGCAGTTTTGGGCTACCGTTCTACAATGAGCAGTTCTTC.

This clonotype was observed at least ten times. The genes are TRBV12-3 or TRBV12-4 and TRBJ2-7; 9 nucleotides match TRBD2. The V and J ends lost 5 bases and 0 bases, in that order; junction bases with no gene match: 14. The length of the CDR3 is 18 residues. Here the CDR3 reads CASSPGGLASLGSYEQYF. The CDR3 nucleotides are TGTGCCAGCAGTCCCGGAGGACTAGCGTCGTTGGGCTCCTACGAGCAGTACTTC.

Only a few counts were recorded for this clonotype. The genes are TRBV6-6 and TRBJ2-1, with 9 bases fitting TRBD1. This CDR3 has 15 amino acids. Germline values: CDR1 MNHNY, CDR2 SVGAGI (reference sequence). Losses at the gene ends were 6 bases for V and 2 bases for J; bases not matched to a gene: 5. DNA of the CDR3: TGTGCCAGCAGGAGACGGACAGGGGCCTACAATGAGCAGTTCTTC. It specifies CASRRRTGAYNEQFF.

This clonotype came up a few times. This chain uses TRBV2 with TRBJ2-7; the match to TRBD2 covers 8 bases. The V and J ends lost 2 bases and 0 bases, in that order; junction bases with no gene match: 6. This CDR3 is 16 amino acids long. Germline loops: CDR1 SNHLY, CDR2 FYNNEI. For the CDR3, the DNA is TGTGCCAGCAGTGAATATGGCGGGAGGCGCTCCTACGAGCAGTACTTC. Protein: CASSEYGGRRSYEQYF.

A few counts support this clonotype. In nucleotides, the CDR3 is TGCAGCGGGAGGGATTCCAACTATGGCTACACCTTC. Its protein is CSGRDSNYGYTF. V usage is TRBV29-1 and J usage is TRBJ1-2; no definite D call. From germline, CDR1 is SQVTM and CDR2 ANQGSEA. The CDR3 sequence is 12 residues long. The V end lost 7 bases, the J end lost 2 bases, and 11 bases lay between the germline ends.

The CDR3 region is CSARDPKDRGSNQPQHF. As DNA, the CDR3 is TGCAGTGCTAGAGACCCCAAGGACAGGGGTAGCAATCAGCCCCAGCATTTT. This chain links TRBV20-1 with TRBJ1-5; 9 bases are a match to TRBD1. Germline values: CDR1 DFQATT, CDR2 SNEGSKA (reference sequence). The CDR3 has 17 amino acids. V dropped 0 bases and J dropped 0; count of bases not matched to a gene: 6.

The V and J genes are TRBV2 and TRBJ2-3, with D possibly matching TRBD1 (5 bases). Trimming left V 0 bases short and J 3 bases short, with 13 bases between. The CDR3 is 16 residues long. Germline lookup yields CDR1 SNHLY and CDR2 FYNNEI. CDR3 DNA sequence: TGTGCCAGCAGTGAAGCGGGGCAACCACAAACAGATACGCAGTATTTT. The encoded protein is CASSEAGQPQTDTQYF.

This clonotype was observed at least ten times. The gene calls are TRBV5-6 and TRBJ1-6, with D unresolved. Trimming took off 7 bases at V and 6 bases at J, with 14 bases between the two ends. Germline assignment: CDR1 SGHDT and CDR2 YYEEEE. The CDR3 is made up of 14 amino acids. The CDR3 nucleotides are TGTGCCAGCGGTCGTTATACTCCTAATTCACCCCTCCACTTT. It codes for CASGRYTPNSPLHF. Full variable domain (remainder filled in from reference TRBV5-6 and TRBJ1-6): DAGVTQSPTHLIKTRGQQVTLRCSPKSGHDTVSWYQQALGQGPQFIFQYYEEEERQRGNFPDRFSGHQFPNYSSELNVNALLLGDSALYLCASGRYTPNSPLHFGNGTRLTVT.

The gene calls are TRBV7-9 and TRBJ2-7, with D possibly called TRBD1 or TRBD2 (5 bases each). This CDR3 has 16 residues. With 5 bases removed from V and 3 bases from J, the gap between germline ends came to 20 bases. The germline gives CDR1 SEHNR, CDR2 FQNEAQ (reference sequence). CDR3 sequence (DNA): TGTGCCAGCAGCAATCTTCCGGGACCCTGGGACTACGAGCAGTACTTC. Protein product: CASSNLPGPWDYEQYF.

The chain joins TRBV18 to TRBJ1-1, with 7 bases that match TRBD1. The trim removed 5 bases at V and 2 bases at J, leaving 5 bases unmatched. Per the germline V gene, CDR1 is KGHSH and CDR2 is LQKENI. CDR3 size: 14 residues. The CDR3 loop is CASSTYRGNTEAFF. The CDR3 DNA reads TGTGCCAGCTCAACCTACAGGGGAAACACTGAAGCTTTCTTT. Combining the CDR3 with reference TRBV18 and TRBJ1-1 gives the whole variable domain NAGVMQNPRHLVRRRGQEARLRCSPMKGHSHVYWYRQLPEEGLKFMVYLQKENIIDESGMPKERFSAEFPKEGPSILRIQQVVRGDSAAYFCASSTYRGNTEAFFGQGTRLTVV.

The gene calls are TRBV14 and TRBJ2-1, with 9 positions matching TRBD2. Germline CDR1 SGHDN, CDR2 FVKESK. Unmatched junction bases numbered 14, after V lost 1 base and J lost 1 base. This CDR3 is 20 amino acids long. Here the CDR3 DNA reads TGTGCCAGCAGCCAAGGAAAACGCGGGAGGGCCTCTCCATCCTACAATGAGCAGTTCTTC. This translates into CASSQGKRGRASPSYNEQFF.

This clonotype was seen repeatedly, ten times or more. This chain joins TRBV29-1 and TRBJ2-1, with 8 bases matching TRBD2. V lost 7 bases and J lost 0; bases outside the gene matches: 8. The CDR3 contains 15 residues. Germline CDR1 reads SQVTM; CDR2 reads ANQGSEA. The DNA for the CDR3 is TGCAGCGCCATTAGCGGGACCGGCTCCTACAATGAGCAGTTCTTC. Residues: CSAISGTGSYNEQFF.

Ten or more counts support this clonotype. The chain links TRBV9 to TRBJ2-7, with 8 bases fitting TRBD2. Germline CDR1 reads SGDLS; CDR2 reads YYNGEE. The CDR3 sequence is 15 residues long. J gave up 3 bases and V 0 bases, and 5 bases lay outside the gene matches. CDR3 sequence (DNA): TGTGCCAGCAGCGTAGAAAGCGGGAGTTTCTACGAGCAGTACTTC. Protein product: CASSVESGSFYEQYF.

At least ten counts were recorded for this clonotype. The V gene is TRBV20-1, the J gene TRBJ2-3, with 8 positions matching TRBD2. The CDR3 has 15 residues. Germline values: CDR1 DFQATT, CDR2 SNEGSKA (reference sequence). Trimming took 6 bases from V and 2 from J; bases not matched to a gene: 10. CDR3: CSAALAGPLTDTQYF. The CDR3, as DNA: TGCAGTGCGGCCTTAGCGGGACCCCTCACAGATACGCAGTATTTT.

This clonotype came up a few times. The chain is built from TRBV20-1 and TRBJ1-5; D is unclear. Trimming removed 1 base from V and 0 bases from J, with 16 bases in between. CDR3 length: 17 amino acids. The germline V gene has CDR1 DFQATT and CDR2 SNEGSKA (reference sequence). In DNA form, the CDR3 reads TGCAGTGCTAGAGCAACAAGGGCCACCCATAGCAATCAGCCCCAGCATTTT. Encoded protein: CSARATRATHSNQPQHF.

This clonotype was picked up many times. The rearrangement uses TRBV20-1 and TRBJ2-1; no firm D call. This CDR3 spans 14 amino acids. Trimming left V 5 bases short and J 8 bases short, with 19 bases between. Germline CDR1 DFQATT, CDR2 SNEGSKA (reference sequence). For the CDR3, the DNA is TGCAGTGCTGGAAGACCCGTCCCATCTTATGAGCAGTTCTTC. Translating gives CSAGRPVPSYEQFF.

V usage is TRBV9 and J usage is TRBJ2-1; D perhaps matches TRBD1 (5 bases). Trimming stripped 3 bases from V and 0 bases from J, with 13 bases between. The germline V gene has CDR1 SGDLS and CDR2 YYNGEE. The CDR3 covers 16 residues. DNA for the CDR3: TGTGCCAGCAGCGACCAACGTAGGGGCTCCTACAATGAGCAGTTCTTC. It specifies CASSDQRRGSYNEQFF.

In this sample, this clonotype turned up many times. The chain links TRBV6-5 to TRBJ2-2; 8 bases match TRBD2. V lost 5 bases and J lost 1; bases outside the gene matches: 9. The CDR3 is 17 residues long. Germline lookup yields CDR1 MNHEY and CDR2 SVGAGI. CDR3 region: CASSRGGAPLNTGELFF. In nucleotides, the CDR3 is TGTGCCAGCAGTCGGGGGGGAGCCCCTTTGAACACCGGGGAGCTGTTTTTT.

The rearrangement uses TRBV7-3 and TRBJ1-1; 7 bases are shared with TRBD1. The CDR3 sequence is 15 residues long. With 5 bases clipped from V and 1 base from J, the junction kept 7 bases outside the gene matches. Germline assignment: CDR1 SGHTA and CDR2 FQGTGA. The chain's CDR3 is CASSRAGTANTEAFF. The CDR3 nucleotides are TGTGCCAGCAGCAGGGCCGGGACAGCGAACACTGAAGCTTTCTTT.

This clonotype was observed a few times. This sequence joins TRBV6-2 or TRBV6-3 and TRBJ2-1; 8 bases fit TRBD2. CDR1 MNHEY and CDR2 SVGEGT come from the germline V gene. V lost 0 bases, J lost 6 bases, and 4 bases stayed unmatched. The length of the CDR3 is 15 residues. The CDR3 DNA sequence: TGTGCCAGCAGTTACTCCAGCGGGAGTAGCAATGAGCAGTTCTTC. As protein: CASSYSSGSSNEQFF.

Ten or more counts support this clonotype. The V gene is TRBV20-1, the J gene TRBJ2-4, with 12 bases that match TRBD2. The CDR3 extends over 18 amino acids. Germline trimming cut 1 base from V and 7 bases from J; bases unmatched to any gene: 14. Germline lookup yields CDR1 DFQATT and CDR2 SNEGSKA (reference sequence). The CDR3 is CSARAHGLAGLSGNIQYF. CDR3 in DNA: TGCAGTGCTAGAGCTCATGGACTAGCGGGATTGTCCGGGAACATTCAGTACTTC.

Only a few counts were recorded for this clonotype. The chain combines TRBV12-5 with TRBJ2-6; TRBD1 might be the D (6 bases). There are 16 residues in the CDR3. Germline V gene sequence: CDR1 LGHNT, CDR2 FRNRAP. Deletions cut 6 bases from V and 5 bases from J, with 17 bases between. CDR3 residues: CASGLGTQPRANVLTF. CDR3 nucleotide sequence: TGTGCTAGTGGACTCGGGACACAGCCGCGGGCCAACGTCCTGACTTTC.

Only a few counts were recorded for this clonotype. The chain has TRBV18 and TRBJ1-4, with 7 bases identical to TRBD1. The germline gives CDR1 KGHSH, CDR2 LQKENI. J lost 6 bases, V lost 2 bases, and 6 bases had no gene match. The CDR3 has 15 amino acids. Here the CDR3 reads CASSPYKGADEKLFF. The CDR3 DNA reads TGTGCCAGCTCACCATACAAGGGGGCGGATGAAAAACTGTTTTTT.